The entry that follows covers one TCR beta chain sequence. As yet, its antigen is unknown. These data come from a study of memory B cells and T cells in multiple sclerosis. General observations from the study: Compartments had unequal clone-set sizes, affecting shared clonotype counts.

Some clones are missing from TCRdb's copy, which holds only in-frame ones; the method was immunoSEQ multiplex PCR. The sample contains approximately 30,000 clones, approximately 85% of which appear only once. After stimulus-free culture, autoproliferating CFSE-dim and non-proliferating CFSE-high T cells were sequenced separately. Replicate wells were pooled after approximately seven days of stimulus-free culture of 5x10^7 CFSE-labeled PBMCs. CFSE at around 0.5 uM labeled the PBMCs, which were then cultured unstimulated. This sequence originates from a human donor with multiple sclerosis. Sequencing input: PBMCs from blood kept in culture.

This CDR3 reads CASSVGSGNTIYF. CDR3 in DNA: TGTGCCAGCAGCGTAGGGTCTGGAAACACCATATATTTT. The gene calls are TRBV9 and TRBJ1-3; D is undetermined. The CDR3 spans 13 residues. V lost 0 bases and J 1 base, leaving 2 bases between the germline ends. Germline V gene lookup returns CDR1 SGDLS and CDR2 YYNGEE.